Listed below are T cell receptor beta chains from one sample, sequenced in a study of T cells in Graves' hyperthyroidism and ophthalmopathy. Using its own MiXCR run on the multiplex PCR reads, TCRdb lists one record per CDR3 protein. Among 250,000 to 300,000 distinct CDR3 sequences listed, roughly 14% were seen once. What was sequenced was blood. Source of these receptors: a woman in her 30s with Graves' hyperthyroidism that later progressed to Graves' ophthalmopathy. Each CDR3 is given with its conserved first and last residue. Each record gives: D gene, V gene, J gene, clone size, CDR3 DNA, CDR3 protein. The D gene is left open where the match is weak. A clone size is listed for some rows: how often the clone was seen (once, few, many), or a class if it is expanded.

TRBD2	TRBV19	TRBJ2-1	.	TGTGCCAGTCATAGCGGGAGCTCCTACAATGAGCAGTTCTTC	CASHSGSSYNEQFF
TRBD2	TRBV7-9	TRBJ2-3	many	TGTGCCAGCAGCTCAAGGACTAGCGGGAGGGGGGCAGATACGCAGTATTTT	CASSSRTSGRGADTQYF
TRBD1	TRBV6-2/TRBV6-3	TRBJ1-2	.	TGTGCCAGCAGCTTTCATCCAGGGGGCTCGTATGGCTACACCTTC	CASSFHPGGSYGYTF
TRBD1	TRBV12-3/TRBV12-4	TRBJ1-2	many	TGTGCCAGCACCCAGGGACAGGGATTTGGCTACACCTTC	CASTQGQGFGYTF
TRBD2	TRBV19	TRBJ2-7	many	TGTGCCAGTGCGCAAGCTAGCGGGTTCTACGAGCAGTACTTC	CASAQASGFYEQYF
TRBD1	TRBV27	TRBJ1-4	many	TGTGCCAGCAGTTCTCCGCCGGGACAGGGAGTTGAAAAACTGTTTTTT	CASSSPPGQGVEKLFF
.	TRBV2	TRBJ2-6	once	TGTGCCAGCAGTGAATTGCAGGGGCTATGGGGGGCCAACGTCCTGACTTTC	CASSELQGLWGANVLTF
TRBD1	TRBV6-2/TRBV6-3	TRBJ2-5	.	TGTGCCAGCAGTTTCGGGACAGGGGGCGGTGAGACCCAGTACTTC	CASSFGTGGGETQYF
.	TRBV7-9	TRBJ1-5	many	TGTGCCAGCAGCTTATCAATGCCGGATCAGCCCCAGCATTTT	CASSLSMPDQPQHF
.	TRBV10-3	TRBJ2-7	few	TGTGCCATCAGTGACCAGTCCTACGAGCAGTACTTC	CAISDQSYEQYF
TRBD2	TRBV28	TRBJ2-7	many	TGTGCCAGCAGCCCCCGGACTAGCAGGAGTAACGAGCAGTACTTC	CASSPRTSRSNEQYF
TRBD1	TRBV5-4	TRBJ2-7	.	TGTGCCAGCAGCGTACAGGGGAGCTCCTACGAGCAGTACTTC	CASSVQGSSYEQYF
.	TRBV27	TRBJ2-7	many	TGTGCCAGCAGTTTATCAAGTGTAGGACTTAAGGGTTTGGAGCAGTACTTC	CASSLSSVGLKGLEQYF
.	TRBV20-1	TRBJ1-1	few	TGCAGTGCCAGGGGTGGGGCCCTGAACACTGAAGCTTTCTTT	CSARGGALNTEAFF
.	TRBV5-6	TRBJ2-1	.	TGTGCCAGCAGTCGACGGACTACACGAAACTACAATGAGCAGTTCTTC	CASSRRTTRNYNEQFF
.	TRBV7-7	TRBJ2-1	many	TGTGCTAGCAGCTTAGAGGCTAGAGGGATCGATGAGCAGTTCTTC	CASSLEARGIDEQFF
TRBD2	TRBV5-1	TRBJ2-1	many	TGCGCCAGCAGACCGAGACTAGCGGGAGTCAATGAGCAGTTCTTC	CASRPRLAGVNEQFF
.	TRBV3-1	TRBJ2-5	many	TGTGCCAGCAGCCAAGATCTTGGCGGGGCGAAGACCCAGTACTTC	CASSQDLGGAKTQYF
.	TRBV20-1	TRBJ1-1	many	TGCAGTGCTAGCGACGGAACTGCTTTTGAAGCTTTCTTT	CSASDGTAFEAFF
.	TRBV10-3	TRBJ2-7	many	TGTGCCATCACCCCGGACGGGTCCTACGAGCAGTACTTC	CAITPDGSYEQYF
.	TRBV7-2	TRBJ1-3	few	TGTGCCAGCAGCTTAGAGGGAGCAGGTTGGGAAAACACCATATATTTT	CASSLEGAGWENTIYF
TRBD2	TRBV4-2	TRBJ2-1	.	TGTGCCAGCAGCCAGACTAGCGGAAGAAACTACAATGAGCAGTTCTTC	CASSQTSGRNYNEQFF